What follows are 2 T cell receptor beta chains derived from one specimen sequenced in a study of read filtering for tumor transcriptome and immune sequencing. From approximately 400 ng of RNA, a library with molecular barcoded alpha/delta and beta/gamma adaptors was made. TCRdb re-analysed the reads in MiXCR, keeping a single row per CDR3 protein. The table lists about 130,000 distinct CDR3 sequences, under 15% of them singletons. The specimen sequenced was a population of CD138-negative cells sorted from bone marrow. The source is a donor at least 40 years old with multiple myeloma.

Many counts were recorded for this clonotype. The rearrangement joins TRBV20-1 to TRBJ2-1, with D unresolved. The CDR3 runs to 16 residues. V was pared by 1 base and J by 0 bases, with 13 bases between. The germline gives CDR1 DFQATT, CDR2 SNEGSKA (reference sequence). CDR3 loop: CSARALGVSSYNEQFF. The CDR3, as DNA: TGCAGTGCTAGAGCCCTGGGTGTATCCTCCTACAATGAGCAGTTCTTC.

The rearrangement uses TRBV14 and TRBJ2-2; possible D gene TRBD1, 6 bases. Trimming stripped 4 bases from V and 3 bases from J, with 12 bases between. In germline, CDR1 is SGHDN, CDR2 FVKESK. The CDR3 sequence is 15 residues long. The CDR3: CASSLGAPDTGELFF. CDR3 bases: TGTGCCAGCAGCCTGGGGGCGCCGGACACCGGGGAGCTGTTTTTT. Full variable domain (remainder filled in from reference TRBV14 and TRBJ2-2): EAGVTQFPSHSVIEKGQTVTLRCDPISGHDNLYWYRRVMGKEIKFLLHFVKESKQDESGMPNNRFLAERTGGTYSTLKVQPAELEDSGVYFCASSLGAPDTGELFFGEGSRLTVL.